This T cell receptor (beta chain) emerged from a study of blood T cell repertoires in COVID-19. Clones were read by immunoSEQ multiplex PCR, and TCRdb kept only the in-frame ones, dropping some. There are approximately 150,000 clones in the sample; 80% to 90% occur only once, and less than 2% lies in the top ten. In germline, CDR1 is LGHDT, CDR2 YNNKEL (reference sequence). This CDR3 spans 15 amino acids. Comments on this clone: At one of its ends the junction is not consistent with the germline gene, which may arise from a read error.

The sequencing sample was made of peripheral blood. This chain uses TRBV3-1 (or the pseudogene TRBV3-2) with TRBJ1-1, with 8 nucleotides matching TRBD1. The receptor comes from a woman aged 55-70 years with acute or convalescent COVID-19. CDR3 sequence (DNA): TGTGCCAGCAGCCAAGAAGGTAACAGGGGGACTGGAGCTTTCTTT. Encoded protein: CASSQEGNRGTGAFF.